The TCR beta chain described here comes from a study of blood T cell repertoires in COVID-19. Study-wide context: The samples span acute and convalescent COVID-19 from the United States, Italy and Spain. T cells, B-cell-depleted T cells, or PBMCs provided the cDNA or gDNA that served as material.

The CDR3 extends over 16 amino acids. The germline gives CDR1 PRHDT, CDR2 FYEKMQ (reference sequence). With 2 bases clipped from V and 1 base from J, the junction kept 6 bases outside the gene matches. Authors' processing steps: Amplification of reference gene primers provided the estimated nucleated cell counts. Sequenced by immunoSEQ multiplex PCR; TCRdb stores in-frame clones only, minus some. That table gives V, J and clone size, and the DNA gave D and trimming. Of fewer than 150,000 clones detected, about four fifths appear once; the ten largest clones hold 5.5% to 8%. This sequence joins TRBV13 and TRBJ1-1; TRBD1 matches 8 bases. This TCR derives from a human donor in a cohort sampled during active COVID-19. Sequenced input: peripheral blood. CDR3 sequence (DNA): TGTGCCAGCAGCTTAAGGGGGGGACAGGCGAACACTGAAGCTTTCTTT. It codes for CASSLRGGQANTEAFF.